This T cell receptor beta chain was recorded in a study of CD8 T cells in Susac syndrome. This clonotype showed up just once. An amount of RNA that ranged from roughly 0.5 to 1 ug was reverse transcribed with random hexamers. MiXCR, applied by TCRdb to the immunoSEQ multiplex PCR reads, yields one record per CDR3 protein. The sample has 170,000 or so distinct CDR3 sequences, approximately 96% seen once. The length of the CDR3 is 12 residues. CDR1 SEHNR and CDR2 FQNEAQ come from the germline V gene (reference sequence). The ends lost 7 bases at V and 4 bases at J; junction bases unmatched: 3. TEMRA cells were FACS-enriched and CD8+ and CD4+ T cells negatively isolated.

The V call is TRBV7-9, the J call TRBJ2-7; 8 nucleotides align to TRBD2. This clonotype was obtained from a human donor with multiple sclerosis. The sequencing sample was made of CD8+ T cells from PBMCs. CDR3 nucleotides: TGTGCCAGCAACCGGGAGGGATACGAGCAGTACTTC. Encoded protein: CASNREGYEQYF. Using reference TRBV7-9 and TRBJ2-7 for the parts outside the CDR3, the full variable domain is DTGVSQNPRHKITKRGQNVTFRCDPISEHNRLYWYRQTLGQGPEFLTYFQNEAQLEKSRLLSDRFSAERPKGSFSTLEIQRTEQGDSAMYLCASNREGYEQYFGPGTRLTVT.